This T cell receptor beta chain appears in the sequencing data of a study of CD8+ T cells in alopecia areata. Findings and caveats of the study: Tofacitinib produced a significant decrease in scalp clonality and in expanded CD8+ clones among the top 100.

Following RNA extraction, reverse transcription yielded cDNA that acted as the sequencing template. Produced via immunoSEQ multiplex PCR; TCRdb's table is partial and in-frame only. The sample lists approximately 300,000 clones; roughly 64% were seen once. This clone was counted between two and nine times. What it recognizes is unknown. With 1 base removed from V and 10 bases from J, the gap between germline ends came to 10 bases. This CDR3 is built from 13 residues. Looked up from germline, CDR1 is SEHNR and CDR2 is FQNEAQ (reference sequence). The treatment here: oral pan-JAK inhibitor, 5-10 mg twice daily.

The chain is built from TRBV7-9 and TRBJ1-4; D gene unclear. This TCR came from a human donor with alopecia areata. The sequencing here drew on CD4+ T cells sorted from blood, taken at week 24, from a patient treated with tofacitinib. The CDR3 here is CASSLGSTGKLFF. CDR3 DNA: TGTGCCAGCAGCTTAGGGTCTACCGGAAAACTGTTTTTT.